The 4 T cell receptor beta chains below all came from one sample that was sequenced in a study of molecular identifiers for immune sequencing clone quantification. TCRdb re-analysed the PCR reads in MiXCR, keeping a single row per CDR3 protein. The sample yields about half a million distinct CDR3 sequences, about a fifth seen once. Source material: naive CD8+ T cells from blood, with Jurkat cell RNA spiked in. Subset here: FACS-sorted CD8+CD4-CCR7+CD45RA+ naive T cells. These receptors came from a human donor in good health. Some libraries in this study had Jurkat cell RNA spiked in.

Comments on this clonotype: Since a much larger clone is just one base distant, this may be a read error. The CDR3 DNA reads as TGTCCCAGCAGTATGACAGGGTTCTATGGCTACACCTTC. Translated, it gives CPSSMTGFYGYTF. The chain has TRBV12-3 or TRBV12-4 and TRBJ1-2; 7 bases agree with TRBD1. CDR3 size: 13 residues.

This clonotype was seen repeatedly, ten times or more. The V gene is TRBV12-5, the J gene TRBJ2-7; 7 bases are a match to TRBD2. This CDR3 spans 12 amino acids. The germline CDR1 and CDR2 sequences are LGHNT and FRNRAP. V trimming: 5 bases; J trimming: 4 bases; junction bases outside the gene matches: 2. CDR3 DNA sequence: TGTGCTAGTGGTCCGGGGGGTTACGAGCAGTACTTC. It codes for CASGPGGYEQYF.

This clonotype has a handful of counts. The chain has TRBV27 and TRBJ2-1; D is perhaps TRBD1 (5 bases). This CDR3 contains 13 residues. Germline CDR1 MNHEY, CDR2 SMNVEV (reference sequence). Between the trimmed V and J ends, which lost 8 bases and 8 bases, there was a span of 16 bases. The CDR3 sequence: CASRTGGWDEQFF. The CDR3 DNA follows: TGTGCCAGCCGAACAGGTGGATGGGATGAGCAGTTCTTC.

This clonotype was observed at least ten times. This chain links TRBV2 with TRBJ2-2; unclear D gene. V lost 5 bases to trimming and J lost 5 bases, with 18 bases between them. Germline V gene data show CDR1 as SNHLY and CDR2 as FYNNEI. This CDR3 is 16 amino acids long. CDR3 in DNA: TGTGCCAGCAGTTTCCCCTTGGGCAGCGAAACCGGGGAGCTGTTTTTT. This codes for CASSFPLGSETGELFF.